The source of this T cell receptor (beta chain) is a study of T cell changes during pregnancy in multiple sclerosis. Germline V CDR1 and CDR2: SGHTA, FQGNSA. Between the trimmed V and J ends, which lost 5 bases and 4 bases, there was a span of 15 bases. The CDR3 contains 14 residues. TCRdb's table, derived via immunoSEQ multiplex PCR, lists solely in-frame clones and lacks some. Of over 30,000 clones in the sample, 90% to 95% were seen once. The V call is TRBV7-2, the J call TRBJ2-7; a possible D gene is TRBD2 (5 bases). Sequenced material: CD4+ T cells from peripheral blood mononuclear cells, taken in the second trimester of pregnancy. This TCR came from a female donor in good health, enrolled as a control in a pregnancy study. CDR3 protein: CASSRLERVYEQYF. Here the CDR3 DNA reads TGTGCCAGCAGCCGATTGGAGAGGGTGTACGAGCAGTACTTC.